The clone carrying this T cell receptor (beta chain) was picked up a small number of times. Its target is not known. The PCR had 60 Vbeta and 13 Jbeta primers. The method was immunoSEQ multiplex PCR; TCRdb's version includes in-frame clones alone and lacks a portion of them. The data contain 150,000 to 200,000 clones, 60% to 85% of them singletons. This sample is part of a study of cytomegalovirus exposure and HLA in healthy donors. General study results and limits: For most subjects, TCR beta sequences were reported to predict HLA-A and HLA-B alleles with accuracy. V- and J-gene trimming of TCR beta was linked (in a later analysis) to a missense DCLRE1C variant. Analysis performed later showed TCR beta chains linked to HLA being more clonally expanded than equally common others. Several of the most significant clusters appeared linked to common viral pathogens, based on a later analysis.

The sample comprised PBMCs. This clonotype originated in a woman aged 35 to 49 in good health and CMV-seronegative.

The CDR3, as DNA: TGTGCCAGCAAACCCCCCGTAGCGGAGCAGTACTTC. Protein: CASKPPVAEQYF. The chain uses TRBV6-1 and TRBJ2-7, with D perhaps matching TRBD2 (5 bases). The CDR3 totals 12 residues. Germline CDR1 is MNHNS and CDR2 is SASEGT. Trimming removed 7 bases from V and 7 bases from J, with 14 bases in between.